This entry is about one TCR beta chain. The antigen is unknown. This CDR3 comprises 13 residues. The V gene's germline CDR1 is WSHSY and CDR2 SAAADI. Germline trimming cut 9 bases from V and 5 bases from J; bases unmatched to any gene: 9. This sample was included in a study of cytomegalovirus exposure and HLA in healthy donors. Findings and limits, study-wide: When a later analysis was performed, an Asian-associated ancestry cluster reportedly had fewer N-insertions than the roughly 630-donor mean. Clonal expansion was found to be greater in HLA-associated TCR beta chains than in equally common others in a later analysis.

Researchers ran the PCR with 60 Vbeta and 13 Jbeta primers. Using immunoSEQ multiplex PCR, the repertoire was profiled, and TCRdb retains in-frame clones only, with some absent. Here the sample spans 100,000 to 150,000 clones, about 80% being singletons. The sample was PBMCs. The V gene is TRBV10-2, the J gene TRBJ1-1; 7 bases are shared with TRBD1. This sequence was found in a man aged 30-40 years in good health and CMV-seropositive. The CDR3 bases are TGCGCCAGTCTAGGGGGCGCGGGGACTGAAGCTTTCTTT. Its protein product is CASLGGAGTEAFF.